The 24 T cell receptor beta chains below come from one sample, sequenced in a study of cytomegalovirus exposure and HLA in healthy donors. In the PCR, 60 Vbeta and 13 Jbeta primers were used. Sequencing was performed with immunoSEQ multiplex PCR; in TCRdb, only in-frame clones are kept and a portion is missing. The sample lists 170,000 or so clones, 75% to 90% occurring once. The sample comprised PBMCs. These receptors came from a boy younger than 18 in good health and CMV-seronegative.

The rearrangement links TRBV4-1 to TRBJ1-1; perhaps TRBD1 as D (6 bases). The CDR3 spans 13 residues. Germline V gene data show CDR1 as MGHRA and CDR2 as YSYEKL. The V gene lost 4 bases and the J gene lost 1 base, with 7 bases spanning the gap. The DNA of the CDR3 is TGCGCCAGCAGCCTGGACAGGAACACTGAAGCTTTCTTT. This gives the protein CASSLDRNTEAFF.

Notes on this clone: Within the sample, other DNA sequences also encode this same CDR3. The gene calls are TRBV6-4 and TRBJ1-1; D remains ambiguous. The CDR3 totals 13 residues. Germline-derived CDR1 and CDR2 are MRHNA and SNTAGT. Deletions cut 0 bases from V and 2 bases from J, with 4 bases between. CDR3 bases: TGTGCCAGCAGTGACTCGGCTAACACTGAAGCTTTCTTT. As protein: CASSDSANTEAFF.

The J gene is TRBJ2-1, the V gene TRBV9, with 12 bases fitting TRBD2. CDR3 length: 16 residues. Trimming cost V 3 bases and J 2 bases; bases outside gene matches: 3. Germline assignment: CDR1 SGDLS and CDR2 YYNGEE. CDR3 in amino acids: CASSAWTSGAYNEQFF. The CDR3 DNA sequence: TGTGCCAGCAGCGCGTGGACTAGCGGGGCCTACAATGAGCAGTTCTTC. Complete variable domain (other parts from reference TRBV9 and TRBJ2-1): DSGVTQTPKHLITATGQRVTLRCSPRSGDLSVYWYQQSLDQGLQFLIQYYNGEERAKGNILERFSAQQFPDLHSELNLSSLELGDSALYFCASSAWTSGAYNEQFFGPGTRLTVL.

This chain connects TRBV28 to TRBJ2-3; D may be TRBD2 (5 bases). Looked up from germline, CDR1 is MDHEN and CDR2 is SYDVKM. V lost 3 bases to trimming and J lost 5 bases, with 12 bases between them. The CDR3 length is 14 residues. The CDR3 loop is CASSFLGERDTQYF. As DNA, the CDR3 is TGTGCCAGCAGTTTTCTCGGGGAGCGAGATACGCAGTATTTT.

V gene TRBV28 combines with J gene TRBJ2-4; 9 bases match TRBD1. The J segment lost 0 bases and the V segment lost 6 bases, leaving 9 bases of the junction unmatched. CDR1 is MDHEN and CDR2 is SYDVKM in the germline V gene. The CDR3 length is 17 residues. CDR3 bases: TGTGCCAGCAGGACGATGACAGGGGGACTAGCCAAAAACATTCAGTACTTC. Residues: CASRTMTGGLAKNIQYF.

The gene calls are TRBV29-1 and TRBJ1-3; weak D call: TRBD1 (6 bases). Germline-derived CDR1 and CDR2 are SQVTM and ANQGSEA. CDR3 length: 13 residues. The ends were cut back, 3 bases at V and 4 bases at J, with 10 bases in the middle. CDR3 residues: CSVETDSGNTIYF. DNA of the CDR3: TGCAGCGTTGAGACGGACAGCGGAAACACCATATATTTT. The whole variable domain, remainder taken from reference TRBV29-1 and TRBJ1-3, is SAVISQKPSRDICQRGTSLTIQCQVDSQVTMMFWYRQQPGQSLTLIATANQGSEATYESGFVIDKFPISRPNLTFSTLTVSNMSPEDSSIYLCSVETDSGNTIYFGEGSWLTVV.

In nucleotides, the CDR3 is TGCGCCAGCAGTCTGACAGGGGCCGGCAATGAGCAGTTCTTC. It yields the protein CASSLTGAGNEQFF. The chain uses TRBV5-1 and TRBJ2-1; TRBD1 matches at 8 bases. CDR3 length equals 14 residues. V lost 5 bases to trimming and J lost 6 bases; unmatched junction nucleotides: 7. Germline V gives CDR1 SGHRS, CDR2 YFSETQ.

This clone was counted a single time. The chain is built from TRBV11-3 and TRBJ2-2, with 13 bases that match TRBD2. The V gene end was trimmed by 2 bases and the J gene end by 9 bases; junction bases not matched to a gene: 6. The CDR3 runs 16 residues. Germline CDR1 and CDR2: SGHNT and YENEEA. CDR3 amino acids: CASSLSTSGGARELFF. DNA for the CDR3: TGTGCCAGCAGCTTATCTACTAGCGGGGGGGCCCGGGAGCTGTTTTTT.

This rearrangement joins TRBV2 to TRBJ1-4, with 7 bases aligning to TRBD1. CDR1 and CDR2 (germline): SNHLY, FYNNEI. J was trimmed by 9 bases and V by 2 bases; bases with no gene match: 6. There are 14 residues in the CDR3. The CDR3 sequence: CASSETGDSKKLFF. In DNA form, the CDR3 reads TGTGCCAGCAGTGAAACAGGGGATAGTAAAAAACTGTTTTTT.

The CDR3, as DNA: TGTGCCAGCAGACCCTTCAGCTCTGGGGCCAACGTCCTGACTTTC. Protein sequence: CASRPFSSGANVLTF. The genes are TRBV6-5 and TRBJ2-6; no definite D call. Germline V gene sequence: CDR1 MNHEY, CDR2 SVGAGI. V was cut by 6 bases and J by 0 bases, with 9 bases left in between. The CDR3 has 15 residues.

This clone occurred once. A read error may account for a junction end that differs from germline. The chain combines TRBV7-9 with TRBJ2-5, with D hard to call. CDR1 and CDR2 (germline): SEHNR, FQNEAQ (reference sequence). The CDR3 loop spans 10 amino acids. This chain's CDR3 is CSSSRETQYF. Here the CDR3 DNA reads TGTTCCAGCAGTCGAGAGACCCAGTACTTC.

In its sample, this clone was seen a few times. The chain has TRBV28 and TRBJ2-7, with TRBD1 matching 11 bases. The junction had 12 bases not matched to a gene; V was cut back by 4 bases and J by 4 bases. The CDR3 sequence is 17 residues long. CDR1 is MDHEN and CDR2 is SYDVKM in the germline V gene. The CDR3 loop is CASSSQISDRGLYEQYF. The CDR3 DNA follows: TGTGCCAGCAGTTCTCAAATCTCGGACAGGGGGCTGTACGAGCAGTACTTC.

The chain combines TRBV13 with TRBJ1-1, with D perhaps TRBD1 (6 bases). Trimming shortened V by 5 bases and J by 1 base, and 23 bases separated the two germline ends. Germline assignment: CDR1 PRHDT and CDR2 FYEKMQ (reference sequence). The CDR3 extends over 18 amino acids. The CDR3 loop is CASSHGQLDFRENTEAFF. Here the CDR3 DNA reads TGTGCCAGCAGCCACGGACAGCTGGATTTTCGTGAGAACACTGAAGCTTTCTTT.

The chain carries TRBV5-1 and TRBJ1-2; 7 positions match TRBD1. CDR3 length: 16 residues. Germline V gene lookup returns CDR1 SGHRS and CDR2 YFSETQ. With 0 bases clipped from V and 4 bases from J, the junction kept 9 bases outside the gene matches. CDR3 sequence reads: CASSLGDSSPSYGYTF. CDR3 sequence (DNA): TGCGCCAGCAGCTTGGGGGACAGCTCTCCGTCCTATGGCTACACCTTC.

This clone was detected only once. The chain combines TRBV6-5 with TRBJ2-5; a weak D match, TRBD2 (6 bases). The end of the DNA aligns better with TRBJ2-7, so the J call may be wrong. CDR3 length: 16 residues. In germline, CDR1 is MNHEY, CDR2 SVGAGI. CDR3 sequence: CASSYVRGSVSYEQYF. CDR3 bases: TGTGCCAGCAGTTACGTCCGGGGGAGTGTATCCTACGAGCAGTACTTC.

The chain joins TRBV6-5 to TRBJ2-5; 8 bases fit TRBD1. Germline V gives CDR1 MNHEY, CDR2 SVGAGI. The CDR3 has 16 residues. After removal of 2 bases from V and 5 bases from J, the junction contained 10 bases not matched to a gene. CDR3 residues: CASSYLAQGAGETQYF. CDR3 DNA sequence: TGTGCCAGCAGTTACCTGGCGCAGGGGGCAGGGGAGACCCAGTACTTC.

The chain has TRBV19 and TRBJ1-1; the D is unclear. The CDR3 length is 14 residues. V lost 3 bases to trimming and J lost 4 bases, with 12 bases between them. Germline V gene data show CDR1 as LNHDA and CDR2 as SQIVND (reference sequence). The CDR3, as DNA: TGTGCCAGTAGTATCGGGGAATTGGGCACTGAAGCTTTCTTT. This gives the protein CASSIGELGTEAFF.

A note on this clone: The sample has other DNA sequences that encode this CDR3 too. The rearrangement joins TRBV5-4 to TRBJ1-1, with D perhaps matching TRBD1 (5 bases). The ends were cut back, 0 bases at V and 1 base at J, with 7 bases in the middle. CDR1 and CDR2 (germline): SGHNT, YYREEE (reference sequence). This CDR3 is 14 amino acids long. The CDR3 here is CASSLDGGNTEAFF. The CDR3 DNA reads as TGTGCCAGCAGCTTGGACGGGGGGAACACTGAAGCTTTCTTT. The whole variable domain, filled in from reference TRBV5-4 and TRBJ1-1, reads ETGVTQSPTHLIKTRGQQVTLRCSSQSGHNTVSWYQQALGQGPQFIFQYYREEENGRGNFPPRFSGLQFPNYSSELNVNALELDDSALYLCASSLDGGNTEAFFGQGTRLTVV.

The table lists this clone with a few counts. This chain joins TRBV2 and TRBJ1-2; no clear D. In germline, CDR1 is SNHLY, CDR2 FYNNEI. Trimming stripped 7 bases from V and 3 bases from J, with 18 bases between. This CDR3 is built from 15 residues. The CDR3 sequence: CASILLAGRDYGYTF. The CDR3 DNA follows: TGTGCCAGCATACTCCTAGCCGGGCGGGACTATGGCTACACCTTC.

This chain joins TRBV15 and TRBJ1-1; D is ambiguous. V shed 0 bases and J shed 11 bases, with 19 bases lying between them. CDR1 and CDR2 from the germline V gene are LNHNV and YYDKDF (reference sequence). The CDR3 has 15 amino acids. DNA of the CDR3: TGTGCCACCAGCAGAGATCTCGATATGGTGCCGGTGGCTTTCTTT. It is translated as CATSRDLDMVPVAFF.

This sequence joins TRBV28 and TRBJ2-7; 10 bases match TRBD1. This CDR3 contains 15 residues. After removal of 6 bases from V and 4 bases from J, the junction contained 9 bases not matched to a gene. CDR1 and CDR2 from the germline V gene are MDHEN and SYDVKM. CDR3 nucleotide sequence: TGTGCCAGCAGCGCCGGACAGGGGGGTTTGTACGAGCAGTACTTC. The encoded protein is CASSAGQGGLYEQYF. Full variable domain (outside the CDR3, taken from reference TRBV28 and TRBJ2-7): DVKVTQSSRYLVKRTGEKVFLECVQDMDHENMFWYRQDPGLGLRLIYFSYDVKMKEKGDIPEGYSVSREKKERFSLILESASTNQTSMYLCASSAGQGGLYEQYFGPGTRLTVT.

The chain combines TRBV19 with TRBJ1-2; D not resolved. The V end lost 4 bases, the J end lost 6 bases, and 12 bases lay between the germline ends. Germline V CDR1 and CDR2: LNHDA, SQIVND (reference sequence). The CDR3 covers 13 residues. CDR3 in DNA: TGTGCCAGTAGTACTGGAGGGTTGGATGGCTACACCTTC. Amino acid sequence: CASSTGGLDGYTF.

This chain uses TRBV27 with TRBJ1-6; unclear D gene. Germline V gives CDR1 MNHEY, CDR2 SMNVEV (reference sequence). This CDR3 has 21 amino acids. Trimming left V 0 bases short and J 5 bases short, with 26 bases between. CDR3 amino acids: CASSLSFIILGREIHNSPLHF. As DNA, the CDR3 is TGTGCCAGCAGTTTATCCTTCATTATTCTCGGACGGGAAATCCATAATTCACCCCTCCACTTT.

The genes are TRBV25-1 and TRBJ1-2; possibly TRBD1 for D (5 bases). Trimming stripped 0 bases from V and 0 bases from J, with 11 bases between. Germline CDR1 MGHDK, CDR2 SYGVNS. This CDR3 spans 16 amino acids. CDR3 residues: CASSEYKAGSNYGYTF. DNA for the CDR3: TGTGCCAGCAGTGAATATAAAGCAGGGTCTAACTATGGCTACACCTTC.